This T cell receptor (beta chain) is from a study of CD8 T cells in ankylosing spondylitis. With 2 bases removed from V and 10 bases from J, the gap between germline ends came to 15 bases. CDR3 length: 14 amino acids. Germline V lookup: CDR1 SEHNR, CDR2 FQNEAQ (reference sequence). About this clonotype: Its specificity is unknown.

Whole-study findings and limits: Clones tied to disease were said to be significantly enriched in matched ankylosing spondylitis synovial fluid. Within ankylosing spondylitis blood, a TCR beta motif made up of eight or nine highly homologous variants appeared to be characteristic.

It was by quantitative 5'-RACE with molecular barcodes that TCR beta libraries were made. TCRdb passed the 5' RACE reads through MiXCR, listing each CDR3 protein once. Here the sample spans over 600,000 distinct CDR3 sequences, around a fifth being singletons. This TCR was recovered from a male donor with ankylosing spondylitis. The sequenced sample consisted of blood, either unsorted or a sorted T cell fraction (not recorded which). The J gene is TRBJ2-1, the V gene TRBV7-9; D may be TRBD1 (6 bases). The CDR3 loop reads CASSLSAGAWEQFF. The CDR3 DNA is TGTGCCAGCAGCTTATCGGCAGGGGCTTGGGAGCAGTTCTTC.